The clone carrying this T cell receptor beta chain was detected a few times. This record belongs to a study of blood T cell repertoires in COVID-19. As for the study in general: COVID-19 samples from acute and convalescent phases originated in the United States, Italy and Spain. Nucleic acid was either cDNA or gDNA, and it came from T cells, B-cell-depleted T cells, or PBMCs.

The data were produced by immunoSEQ multiplex PCR, yet TCRdb's version contains in-frame clones alone and is incomplete. The sample consists of 60,000 to 70,000 clones, roughly 85% of them appearing once. What was sequenced was peripheral blood. The receptor was isolated from a man between 50 and 59 years old with acute or convalescent COVID-19.

Written as DNA, the CDR3 is TGCAGCGTGGGGACAGGGGGCAGTGGCTACACCTTC. As protein: CSVGTGGSGYTF. The chain combines TRBV29-1 with TRBJ1-2, with TRBD1 identical over 12 bases. The CDR3 has 12 residues. Germline CDR1 is SQVTM and CDR2 is ANQGSEA. V shed 6 bases, J shed 7 bases, and the junction held 3 bases outside the gene matches.